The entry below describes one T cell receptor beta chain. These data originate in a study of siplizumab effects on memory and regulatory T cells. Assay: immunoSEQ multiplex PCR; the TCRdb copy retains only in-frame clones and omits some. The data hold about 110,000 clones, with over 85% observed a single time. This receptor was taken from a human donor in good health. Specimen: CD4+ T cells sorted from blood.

In DNA, the CDR3 is TGCGCCAGCAGGCGGGACATAATAAGCACAGATACGCAGTATTTT. It yields the protein CASRRDIISTDTQYF. The rearrangement uses TRBV5-1 and TRBJ2-3; either TRBD1 or TRBD2 may fit D (6 bases each). This CDR3 has 15 amino acids. V was clipped by 5 bases and J by 0 bases, with 13 bases between them. The germline V gene has CDR1 SGHRS and CDR2 YFSETQ.